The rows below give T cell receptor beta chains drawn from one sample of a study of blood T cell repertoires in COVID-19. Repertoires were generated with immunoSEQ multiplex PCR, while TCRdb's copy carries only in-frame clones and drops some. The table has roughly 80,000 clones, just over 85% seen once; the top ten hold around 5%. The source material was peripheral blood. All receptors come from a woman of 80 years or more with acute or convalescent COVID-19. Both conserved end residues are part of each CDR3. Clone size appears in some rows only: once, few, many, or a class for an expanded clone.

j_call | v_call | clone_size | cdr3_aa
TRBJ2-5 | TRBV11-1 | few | CASSYHRDRQETQYF
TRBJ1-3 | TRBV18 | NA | CASSPIAGTGNTIYF
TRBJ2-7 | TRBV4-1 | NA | CASSQEGSGKSYEQYF
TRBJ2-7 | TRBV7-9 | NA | CASSPEGRTQLRGQYF
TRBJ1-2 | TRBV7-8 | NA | CASSLKGVNYGYTF
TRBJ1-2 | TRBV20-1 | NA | CSASDGYTF
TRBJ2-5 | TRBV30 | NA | CAWSVTEETQYF
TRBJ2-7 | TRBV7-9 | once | CASSPGSQRGWTYEQYF
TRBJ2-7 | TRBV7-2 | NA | CASSFGREQYF
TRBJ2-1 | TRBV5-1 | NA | CASSYNRGRRNEQFF
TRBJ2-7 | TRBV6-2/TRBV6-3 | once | CASSYLTAYEQYF
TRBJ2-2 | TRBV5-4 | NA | CASSFTGLGTGELFF
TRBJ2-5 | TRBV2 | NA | CASRAVWLAGETQYF
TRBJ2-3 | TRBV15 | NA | CATSSRGERMWGTDTQYF
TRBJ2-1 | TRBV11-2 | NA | CATLLAGSLNEQFF
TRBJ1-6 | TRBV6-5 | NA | CATSTGTNNSPLHF
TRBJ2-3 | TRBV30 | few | CAWSMTSGRTDTQYF
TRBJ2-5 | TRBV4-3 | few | CASSQGLAGGEETQYF
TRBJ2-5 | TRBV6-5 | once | CASGRDRGSQETQYF
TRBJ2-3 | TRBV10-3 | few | CAIRTGDTQYF
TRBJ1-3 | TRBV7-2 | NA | CASSADSSGNTIYF
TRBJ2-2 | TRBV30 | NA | CAWNGLGAGELFF